What follows describes a single T cell receptor (beta chain). The sample comes from a study of blood T cell repertoires in COVID-19. On the study more broadly: Samples representing acute and convalescent COVID-19 were sourced from the United States, Italy and Spain. Sources were T cells, B-cell-depleted T cells, or PBMCs; the material itself was cDNA or gDNA.

Per the authors' pipeline: Amplification from reference gene primers served as the basis for estimated nucleated cell counts. Measured with immunoSEQ multiplex PCR; TCRdb has only the in-frame clones, and not every one. V and J calls and clone size follow that table, whereas D and trimming were derived from the DNA. This table holds about 86,000 clones, approximately 80% found once. This receptor was obtained from a woman aged 80 or older with active or convalescent COVID-19. Sequencing was performed on peripheral blood.

CDR3: CAISEQGGDYGYTF. The DNA of the CDR3 is TGTGCCATCAGTGAGCAAGGGGGGGACTATGGCTACACCTTC. V usage is TRBV10-3 and J usage is TRBJ1-2; perhaps TRBD1 as D (6 bases). CDR1 is ENHRY and CDR2 is SYGVKD in the germline V gene. The length of the CDR3 is 14 residues. Trimming removed 2 bases at V and 3 bases at J, with 10 bases between.